This T cell receptor (beta chain) was sequenced for a study of blood T cell repertoires in COVID-19. Study overall: Sites across the United States, Italy and Spain contributed samples from acute and convalescent COVID-19. PBMCs, B-cell-depleted T cells, or T cells were the source of the cDNA or gDNA that made up the material.

Original analysis: Amplification from reference gene primers served as the basis for estimated nucleated cell counts. Measured with immunoSEQ multiplex PCR; TCRdb has only the in-frame clones, and not every one. For V, J and clone size, that table is used; D and trimming come from the DNA. This sample has about 250,000 clones, with 80% to 90% found just once. V lost 4 bases and J lost 3, with 9 bases in between. This CDR3 has 13 residues. Germline assignment: CDR1 LNHDA and CDR2 SQIVND (reference sequence). Sequences were obtained from PBMCs or T cells enriched from blood (not recorded which). The receptor was isolated from a man aged 18 to 29 who had recovered from COVID-19. V gene TRBV19 combines with J gene TRBJ1-1, with a possible D match to TRBD1 (6 bases). The CDR3, as DNA: TGTGCCAGTAGTAGCACAGGGCACACTGAAGCTTTCTTT. As protein: CASSSTGHTEAFF.